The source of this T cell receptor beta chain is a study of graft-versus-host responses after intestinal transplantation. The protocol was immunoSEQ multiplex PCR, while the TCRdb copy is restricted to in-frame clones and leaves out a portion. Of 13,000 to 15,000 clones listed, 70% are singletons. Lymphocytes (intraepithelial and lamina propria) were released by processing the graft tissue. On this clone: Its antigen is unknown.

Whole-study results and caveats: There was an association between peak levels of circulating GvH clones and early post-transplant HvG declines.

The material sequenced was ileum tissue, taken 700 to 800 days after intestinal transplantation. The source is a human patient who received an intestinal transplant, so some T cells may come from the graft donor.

This CDR3 is CASSQEGGTSGRAGQFF. Written as DNA, the CDR3 is TGTGCCAGCAGCCAAGAGGGAGGGACTAGCGGGAGGGCAGGGCAGTTCTTC. The genes are TRBV4-2 and TRBJ2-1, with 16 bases aligning to TRBD2. CDR1 and CDR2 (germline): LGHNA, YNFKEQ. This CDR3 region has 17 residues. V lost 0 bases and J lost 12; bases outside the gene matches: 8.